This TCR beta chain appears in the sequencing data of a study of breast tumors, draining lymph nodes, adjacent tissues. Study outcomes and limitations: Tumors had less TCR diversity than lymph nodes, more than nontumor tissue.

The CDR3 extends over 14 amino acids. The J segment lost 1 base and the V segment lost 5 bases, leaving 5 bases of the junction unmatched. From germline, CDR1 is WSHSY and CDR2 SAAADI. This clonotype was recorded many times. Its antigen is undetermined. TCRdb passed the multiplex PCR reads through MiXCR, listing each CDR3 protein once. Of over 10,000 distinct CDR3 sequences in the sample, around 36% are singletons; the top ten hold more than 12%. The TCR sequence derives from a female donor with breast cancer. Some clones in this sample may be carry-over from other donors' samples. The sample was breast tumor tissue. The rearrangement links TRBV10-2 to TRBJ2-7, with 7 positions matching TRBD1. This CDR3 is CASSLTGKSYEQYF. The DNA of the CDR3 is TGCGCCAGCAGTTTGACAGGGAAGTCCTACGAGCAGTACTTC.